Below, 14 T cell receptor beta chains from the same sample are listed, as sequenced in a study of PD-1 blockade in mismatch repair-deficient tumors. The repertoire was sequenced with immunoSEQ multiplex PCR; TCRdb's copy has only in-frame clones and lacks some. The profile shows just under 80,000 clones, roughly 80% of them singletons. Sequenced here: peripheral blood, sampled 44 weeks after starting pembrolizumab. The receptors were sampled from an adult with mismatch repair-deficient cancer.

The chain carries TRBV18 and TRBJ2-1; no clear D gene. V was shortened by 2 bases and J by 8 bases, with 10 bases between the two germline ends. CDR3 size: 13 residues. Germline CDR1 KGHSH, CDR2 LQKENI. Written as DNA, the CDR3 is TGTGCCAGCTCACCATTCAGAAGCGATGAGCAGTTCTTC. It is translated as CASSPFRSDEQFF. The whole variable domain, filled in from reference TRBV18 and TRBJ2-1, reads NAGVMQNPRHLVRRRGQEARLRCSPMKGHSHVYWYRQLPEEGLKFMVYLQKENIIDESGMPKERFSAEFPKEGPSILRIQQVVRGDSAAYFCASSPFRSDEQFFGPGTRLTVL.

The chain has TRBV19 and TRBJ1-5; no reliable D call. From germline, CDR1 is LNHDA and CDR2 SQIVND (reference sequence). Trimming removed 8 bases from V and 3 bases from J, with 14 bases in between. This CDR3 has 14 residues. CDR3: CASATDSVNQPQHF. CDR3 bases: TGTGCCAGTGCTACAGATTCCGTCAATCAGCCCCAGCATTTT. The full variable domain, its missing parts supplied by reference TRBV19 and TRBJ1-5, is DGGITQSPKYLFRKEGQNVTLSCEQNLNHDAMYWYRQDPGQGLRLIYYSQIVNDFQKGDIAEGYSVSREKKESFPLTVTSAQKNPTAFYLCASATDSVNQPQHFGDGTRLSIL.

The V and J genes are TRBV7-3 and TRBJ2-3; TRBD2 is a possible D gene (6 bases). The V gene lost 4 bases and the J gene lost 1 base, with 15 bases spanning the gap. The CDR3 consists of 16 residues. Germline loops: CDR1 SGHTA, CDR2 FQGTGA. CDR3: CASSYGTQPRTDTQYF. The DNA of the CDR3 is TGTGCCAGCAGCTACGGGACTCAGCCCCGCACAGATACGCAGTATTTT.

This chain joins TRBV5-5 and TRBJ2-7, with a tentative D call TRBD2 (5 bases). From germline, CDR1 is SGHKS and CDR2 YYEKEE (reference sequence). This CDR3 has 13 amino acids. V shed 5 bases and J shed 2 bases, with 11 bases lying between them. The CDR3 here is CASSSELPYEQYF. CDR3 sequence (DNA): TGTGCCAGCAGTAGCGAGTTGCCCTACGAGCAGTACTTC.

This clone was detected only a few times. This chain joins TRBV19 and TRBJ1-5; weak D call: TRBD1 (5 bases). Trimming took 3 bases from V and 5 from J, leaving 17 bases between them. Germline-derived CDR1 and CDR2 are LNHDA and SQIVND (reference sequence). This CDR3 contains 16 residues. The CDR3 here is CASSIPIGAGDQPQHF. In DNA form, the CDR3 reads TGTGCCAGTAGTATCCCCATAGGCGCGGGGGATCAGCCCCAGCATTTT.

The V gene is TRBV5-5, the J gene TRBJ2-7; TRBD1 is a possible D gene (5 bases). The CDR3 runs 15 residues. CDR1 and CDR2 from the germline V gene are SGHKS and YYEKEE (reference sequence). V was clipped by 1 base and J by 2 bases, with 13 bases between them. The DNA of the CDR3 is TGTGCCAGCAGCTTGACAGGTGCCTCGACCTACGAGCAGTACTTC. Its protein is CASSLTGASTYEQYF.

The CDR3 region has the DNA TGTGCCAGCCTCTACAGGGGGCCTCACGAGCAGTACTTC. This codes for CASLYRGPHEQYF. The chain links TRBV6-1 to TRBJ2-7, with TRBD1 matching 9 bases. The CDR3 extends over 13 amino acids. V shed 8 bases, J shed 5 bases, and the junction held 7 bases outside the gene matches. Germline CDR1 and CDR2: MNHNS and SASEGT.

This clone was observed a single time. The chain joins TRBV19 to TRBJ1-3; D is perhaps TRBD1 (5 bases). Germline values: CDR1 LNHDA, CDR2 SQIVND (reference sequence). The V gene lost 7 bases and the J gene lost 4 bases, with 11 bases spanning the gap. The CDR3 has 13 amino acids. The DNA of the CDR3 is TGTGCCAGTAAGTTGGCAGGGGGAAACACCATATATTTT. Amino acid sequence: CASKLAGGNTIYF.

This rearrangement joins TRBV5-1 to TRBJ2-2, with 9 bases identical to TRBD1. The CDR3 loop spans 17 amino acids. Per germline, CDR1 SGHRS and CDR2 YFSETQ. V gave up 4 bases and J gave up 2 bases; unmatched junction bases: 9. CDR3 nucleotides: TGCGCCAGCAGCCCAGGACAGGGGCTGGGAAACACCGGGGAGCTGTTTTTT. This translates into CASSPGQGLGNTGELFF.

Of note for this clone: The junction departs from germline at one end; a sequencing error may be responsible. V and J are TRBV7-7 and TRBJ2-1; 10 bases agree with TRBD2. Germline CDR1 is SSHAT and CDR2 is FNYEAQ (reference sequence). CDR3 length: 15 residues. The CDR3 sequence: CASSLGLAVHNEQFF. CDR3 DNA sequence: TGTGCTAGCAGCCTAGGACTAGCGGTACACAATGAGCAGTTCTTC.

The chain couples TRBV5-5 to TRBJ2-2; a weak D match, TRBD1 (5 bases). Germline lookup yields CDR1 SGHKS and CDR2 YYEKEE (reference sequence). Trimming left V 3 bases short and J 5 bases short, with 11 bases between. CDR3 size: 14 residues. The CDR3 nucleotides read TGTGCCAGCAGCTCAGCTCCAGGGACCGGGGAGCTGTTTTTT. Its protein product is CASSSAPGTGELFF.

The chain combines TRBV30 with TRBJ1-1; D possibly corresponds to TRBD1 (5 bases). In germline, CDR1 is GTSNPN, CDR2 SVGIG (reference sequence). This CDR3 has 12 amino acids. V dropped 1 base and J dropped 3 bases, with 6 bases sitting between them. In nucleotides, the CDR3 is TGTGCCTGGAGTGGGGGGGACACTGAAGCTTTCTTT. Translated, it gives CAWSGGDTEAFF.

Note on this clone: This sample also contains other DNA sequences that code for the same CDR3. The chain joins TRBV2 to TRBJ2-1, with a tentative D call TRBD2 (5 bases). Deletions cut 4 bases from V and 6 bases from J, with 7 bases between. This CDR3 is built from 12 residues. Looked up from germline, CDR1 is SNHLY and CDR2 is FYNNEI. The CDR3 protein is CASSGLFNEQFF. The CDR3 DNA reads TGTGCCAGCAGTGGACTATTCAATGAGCAGTTCTTC.

The CDR3 sequence is CASSPPTGLGSGYTF. CDR3 bases: TGTGCCAGCTCACCACCCACGGGTCTCGGAAGTGGCTACACCTTC. J is TRBJ1-2 and V is TRBV18; no reliable D call. V dropped 0 bases and J dropped 7 bases, with 15 bases sitting between them. CDR3 length: 15 amino acids. Germline-derived CDR1 and CDR2 are KGHSH and LQKENI. Combining the CDR3 with reference TRBV18 and TRBJ1-2 gives the whole variable domain NAGVMQNPRHLVRRRGQEARLRCSPMKGHSHVYWYRQLPEEGLKFMVYLQKENIIDESGMPKERFSAEFPKEGPSILRIQQVVRGDSAAYFCASSPPTGLGSGYTFGSGTRLTVV.